One and the same sample provided the 24 T cell receptor beta chains below, sequenced in a study of blood T cell repertoires in COVID-19. Repertoires were generated with immunoSEQ multiplex PCR, while TCRdb's copy carries only in-frame clones and drops some. Counted here are 110,000 to 150,000 clones, roughly 88% occurring once; the ten biggest clones make up 1.5%. Input material: peripheral blood. The source of these receptors is a woman aged 60 to 75 with acute or convalescent COVID-19.

The rearrangement links TRBV5-4 to TRBJ2-2, with TRBD1 matching 9 bases. J lost 5 bases, V lost 2 bases, and 7 bases had no gene match. Looked up from germline, CDR1 is SGHNT and CDR2 is YYREEE (reference sequence). The length of the CDR3 is 16 residues. The CDR3 loop is CASSFKQGANTGELFF. CDR3 DNA: TGTGCCAGCAGCTTCAAACAGGGGGCAAATACCGGGGAGCTGTTTTTT.

The V and J genes are TRBV28 and TRBJ1-6; D is uncertain. Trimming left V 9 bases short and J 2 bases short, with 5 bases between. The CDR3 is made up of 12 amino acids. CDR1 and CDR2 from the germline V gene are MDHEN and SYDVKM. The CDR3 nucleotides are TGTGCCAGTTTCACCTATAATTCACCCCTCCACTTT. As protein: CASFTYNSPLHF.

The gene calls are TRBV5-1 and TRBJ2-2; tentative D call: TRBD2 (5 bases). V was clipped by 4 bases and J by 0 bases, with 16 bases between them. CDR1 and CDR2 from the germline V gene are SGHRS and YFSETQ. The CDR3 runs to 17 residues. The CDR3 loop reads CASSRTGGEANTGELFF. CDR3 nucleotides: TGCGCCAGCAGCCGGACTGGCGGAGAAGCGAACACCGGGGAGCTGTTTTTT.

There are a few counts of this clone. The chain employs TRBV7-9 and TRBJ1-1; D unclear. Germline CDR1 and CDR2: SEHNR and FQNEAQ (reference sequence). There are 16 residues in the CDR3. With 5 bases removed from V and 1 base from J, the gap between germline ends came to 17 bases. The CDR3 here is CASSPPGEGSNTEAFF. The CDR3 coding sequence is TGTGCCAGCAGCCCACCCGGCGAGGGATCGAACACTGAAGCTTTCTTT.

The rearrangement joins TRBV23-1 to TRBJ2-6, with 12 bases lining up with TRBD1. TRBV23-1 is treated as an ORF (open reading frame) with a function not yet certain. The CDR3 has 18 residues. The V segment lost 4 bases and the J segment 2 bases; nucleotides outside the gene matches: 6. CDR3 protein: CASSPPGQGAAGANVLTF. CDR3 bases: TGCGCCAGCAGTCCCCCGGGACAGGGGGCGGCTGGGGCCAACGTCCTGACTTTC.

The rearrangement joins TRBV19 to TRBJ2-2; perhaps TRBD1 as D (5 bases). V lost 6 bases to trimming and J lost 7 bases, with 15 bases between them. Germline values: CDR1 LNHDA, CDR2 SQIVND (reference sequence). The CDR3 sequence is 14 residues long. The CDR3 DNA follows: TGTGCCAGTAGAAGCAGGGAAAGGGACGGGGAGCTGTTTTTT. Translating gives CASRSRERDGELFF. Together with reference TRBV19 and TRBJ2-2, the CDR3 gives the full variable domain: DGGITQSPKYLFRKEGQNVTLSCEQNLNHDAMYWYRQDPGQGLRLIYYSQIVNDFQKGDIAEGYSVSREKKESFPLTVTSAQKNPTAFYLCASRSRERDGELFFGEGSRLTVL.

The V gene is TRBV7-9, the J gene TRBJ1-2; 7 bases are shared with TRBD1. CDR1 is SEHNR, CDR2 FQNEAQ, per germline (reference sequence). The CDR3 length is 14 residues. The junction had 7 bases not matched to a gene; V was cut back by 5 bases and J by 4 bases. The CDR3 reads CASSLDRDGYGYTF. In DNA form, the CDR3 reads TGTGCCAGCAGCCTAGACAGGGATGGCTATGGCTACACCTTC.

V is TRBV7-9 and J is TRBJ2-7; a weak D match, TRBD2 (7 bases). V was cut by 3 bases and J by 5 bases, with 11 bases left in between. The CDR3 covers 13 residues. Germline loops: CDR1 SEHNR, CDR2 FQNEAQ (reference sequence). In DNA, the CDR3 is TGTGCCAGCAGCTTCTGGGGGGGCAACGAGCAGTACTTC. It specifies CASSFWGGNEQYF. The full variable domain, in which reference TRBV7-9 and TRBJ2-7 provide the parts outside the CDR3, is DTGVSQNPRHKITKRGQNVTFRCDPISEHNRLYWYRQTLGQGPEFLTYFQNEAQLEKSRLLSDRFSAERPKGSFSTLEIQRTEQGDSAMYLCASSFWGGNEQYFGPGTRLTVT.

The rearrangement uses TRBV5-1 and TRBJ2-5, with TRBD2 matching over 7 bases. CDR3 length: 16 residues. Germline V gives CDR1 SGHRS, CDR2 YFSETQ. After removal of 1 base from V and 0 bases from J, the junction contained 6 bases not matched to a gene. CDR3 sequence: CASSLRASGDQETQYF. CDR3 sequence (DNA): TGCGCCAGCAGCTTGAGGGCCAGCGGGGACCAAGAGACCCAGTACTTC. Full variable domain (rest looked up from reference TRBV5-1 and TRBJ2-5): KAGVTQTPRYLIKTRGQQVTLSCSPISGHRSVSWYQQTPGQGLQFLFEYFSETQRNKGNFPGRFSGRQFSNSRSEMNVSTLELGDSALYLCASSLRASGDQETQYFGPGTRLLVL.

The rearrangement joins TRBV5-1 to TRBJ2-7; TRBD2 agrees at 10 bases. The junction had 5 bases not matched to a gene; V was cut back by 3 bases and J by 2 bases. Germline CDR1 SGHRS, CDR2 YFSETQ. CDR3 length: 15 residues. The DNA of the CDR3 is TGCGCCAGCAGCTCTCTAGCGGGGGAAACCTACGAGCAGTACTTC. This translates into CASSSLAGETYEQYF.

The chain has TRBV3-1 (or the pseudogene TRBV3-2) and TRBJ1-1; no definite D call. V was trimmed by 1 base and J by 3 bases, leaving 9 bases between them. The germline CDR1 and CDR2 sequences are LGHDT and YNNKEL (reference sequence). The CDR3 is 14 residues long. In nucleotides, the CDR3 is TGTGCCAGCAGCCAAGTTGGTACGGACACTGAAGCTTTCTTT. Translation gives CASSQVGTDTEAFF.

The chain employs TRBV27 and TRBJ1-5; TRBD1 aligns across 9 bases. The germline CDR1 and CDR2 sequences are MNHEY and SMNVEV (reference sequence). This CDR3 contains 19 residues. V gave up 5 bases and J gave up 6 bases; unmatched junction bases: 20. The CDR3 loop is CASSPTIRDRVKEGQPQHF. DNA of the CDR3: TGTGCCAGCAGTCCCACTATCCGGGACAGGGTTAAAGAGGGTCAGCCCCAGCATTTT.

V is TRBV2 and J is TRBJ1-2; 8 bases line up with TRBD1. This CDR3 comprises 15 residues. Looked up from germline, CDR1 is SNHLY and CDR2 is FYNNEI. Unmatched junction bases numbered 9, after V lost 5 bases and J lost 4 bases. CDR3 residues: CASSQDGQGFYGYTF. The CDR3 nucleotides read TGTGCCAGCAGTCAGGACGGACAGGGATTCTATGGCTACACCTTC.

J is TRBJ2-2 and V is TRBV5-1; D is undetermined. Germline assignment: CDR1 SGHRS and CDR2 YFSETQ. The CDR3 runs 15 residues. V was pared by 3 bases and J by 5 bases, with 14 bases between. In DNA form, the CDR3 reads TGCGCCAGCAGCTCCCTGATCGTACGGACCGGGGAGCTGTTTTTT. It encodes CASSSLIVRTGELFF.

V and J are TRBV4-1 and TRBJ1-1; D is perhaps TRBD1 (5 bases). Deletions cut 4 bases from V and 0 bases from J, with 12 bases between. Looked up from germline, CDR1 is MGHRA and CDR2 is YSYEKL. This CDR3 has 15 amino acids. CDR3 region: CASSREQAMNTEAFF. In DNA, the CDR3 is TGCGCCAGCAGCCGTGAACAGGCCATGAACACTGAAGCTTTCTTT.

The V call is TRBV19, the J call TRBJ2-1; 10 nucleotides align to TRBD2. V lost 3 bases, J lost 6 bases, and 8 bases stayed unmatched. Per the germline V gene, CDR1 is LNHDA and CDR2 is SQIVND (reference sequence). This CDR3 is 16 amino acids long. DNA for the CDR3: TGTGCCAGTAGTATCCCTGGAGCGGGGGGGCTCAATGAGCAGTTCTTC. Encoded protein: CASSIPGAGGLNEQFF.

V gene TRBV6-5 combines with J gene TRBJ1-2, with a possible D match to TRBD1 (6 bases). Trimming stripped 2 bases from V and 4 bases from J, with 11 bases between. This CDR3 contains 14 residues. Germline lookup yields CDR1 MNHEY and CDR2 SVGAGI. This CDR3 reads CASSYQGYGYGYTF. CDR3 coding DNA: TGTGCCAGCAGTTACCAGGGGTACGGCTATGGCTACACCTTC.

The chain employs TRBV7-2 and TRBJ1-2; D is possibly TRBD1 (6 bases). The germline V gene encodes CDR1 SGHTA and CDR2 FQGNSA. CDR3 length equals 15 residues. Trimming removed 4 bases at V and 5 bases at J, with 17 bases between. Here the CDR3 reads CASSSKPTGMYGYTF. The CDR3 DNA is TGTGCCAGCAGCTCAAAGCCAACAGGGATGTATGGCTACACCTTC.

The chain combines TRBV4-3 with TRBJ2-7; TRBD1 is a possible D gene (7 bases). CDR3 size: 15 residues. Trimming pared 0 bases from V and 2 bases from J, leaving 11 bases between. Germline V gives CDR1 LGHNA, CDR2 YSLEER. The CDR3 region has the DNA TGCGCCAGCAGCCAAGATCAGGGGGGACCCTACGAGCAGTACTTC. This encodes CASSQDQGGPYEQYF.

The chain joins TRBV30 to TRBJ1-1, with D possibly matching TRBD1 (6 bases). CDR3 length: 12 amino acids. From germline, CDR1 is GTSNPN and CDR2 SVGIG (reference sequence). Trimming stripped 3 bases from V and 8 bases from J, with 13 bases between. The CDR3 sequence is CAWRRGMLEAFF. In DNA, the CDR3 is TGTGCCTGGAGAAGGGGGATGCTGGAAGCTTTCTTT.

The rearrangement uses TRBV30 and TRBJ1-1; D possibly corresponds to TRBD1 (5 bases). With 0 bases removed from V and 8 bases from J, the gap between germline ends came to 13 bases. CDR1 and CDR2 from the germline V gene are GTSNPN and SVGIG (reference sequence). The CDR3 is 13 residues long. In nucleotides, the CDR3 is TGTGCCTGGAGTGTACTTGGGGCAGGGGAAGCTTTCTTT. As protein: CAWSVLGAGEAFF. The variable domain in full, completed from reference TRBV30 and TRBJ1-1, reads SQTIHQWPATLVQPVGSPLSLECTVEGTSNPNLYWYRQAAGRGLQLLFYSVGIGQISSEVPQNLSASRPQDRQFILSSKKLLLSDSGFYLCAWSVLGAGEAFFGQGTRLTVV.

This chain links TRBV7-9 with TRBJ1-5; TRBD1 matches 7 bases. The V gene end was trimmed by 5 bases and the J gene end by 3 bases; junction bases not matched to a gene: 4. The CDR3 length is 14 residues. CDR1 SEHNR and CDR2 FQNEAQ come from the germline V gene (reference sequence). CDR3 amino acids: CASSQGQANQPQHF. CDR3 DNA: TGTGCCAGCAGCCAAGGACAGGCCAATCAGCCCCAGCATTTT.

The V call is TRBV5-1, the J call TRBJ1-1, with TRBD1 as a possible D gene (6 bases). With 3 bases removed from V and 0 bases from J, the gap between germline ends came to 9 bases. Germline loops: CDR1 SGHRS, CDR2 YFSETQ. This CDR3 spans 14 amino acids. CDR3 sequence reads: CASSSDRLNTEAFF. CDR3 DNA: TGCGCCAGCAGCTCAGACAGGTTGAACACTGAAGCTTTCTTT.

This clone was observed a handful of times. V is TRBV10-2 and J is TRBJ2-1, with 7 bases lining up with TRBD1. The CDR3 has 15 amino acids. Per the germline V gene, CDR1 is WSHSY and CDR2 is SAAADI. V lost 7 bases to trimming and J lost 4 bases; unmatched junction nucleotides: 10. The CDR3: CASTQSGQIYNEQFF. DNA for the CDR3: TGCGCCAGCACACAGTCGGGACAGATATACAATGAGCAGTTCTTC.